The 9 T cell receptor beta chains given below trace back to one sample, sequenced in a study of follicular helper T cells after annual influenza vaccination (dated by TCRdb to the late 2010s). Library generation was performed with the immunoSEQ multiplex PCR assay. TCRdb carries this immuneACCESS record with in-frame sequences only. Its versions omit some clonotypes, under half of them owing to an unresolved V gene in the studies checked, with the rest unexplained. This sample lists some 10,000 clones; 81% were detected once. Less than 4.5% of the sample rests with the top ten. The time point label here, explained by the study, means: 2015-2016 season, pre-vaccination. Sequencing was performed on CXCR5+ CD38- circulating T follicular helper cells from blood, taken on the day of influenza vaccination. The label giving this sample's cell subset or site can be read as: circulating Tfh, non-naive CD4+CXCR5+PD-1+ (ICOS+CD38+ or ICOS-CD38-). These receptors were taken from an adult who received the influenza vaccine.

This chain uses TRBV19 with TRBJ1-5; D unclear. Germline CDR1 and CDR2: LNHDA and SQIVND (reference sequence). The CDR3 contains 14 residues. V gave up 4 bases and J gave up 1 base, with 8 bases separating them. CDR3 region: CASSRTHSNQPQHF. The CDR3, as DNA: TGTGCCAGTAGTAGGACCCACAGCAATCAGCCCCAGCATTTT.

The rearrangement joins TRBV4-2 to TRBJ1-5, with 8 nucleotides matching TRBD1. The junction had 6 bases not matched to a gene; V was cut back by 3 bases and J by 5 bases. In germline, CDR1 is LGHNA, CDR2 YNFKEQ. There are 15 residues in the CDR3. CDR3 DNA: TGTGCCAGCAGCCATGGGACAGGAAAAGATCAGCCCCAGCATTTT. Translated, it gives CASSHGTGKDQPQHF.

This chain joins TRBV7-2 and TRBJ2-2; the D is unclear. The V and J ends lost 1 base and 4 bases respectively, with 10 bases between them. In germline, CDR1 is SGHTA, CDR2 FQGNSA. There are 15 residues in the CDR3. DNA for the CDR3: TGTGCCAGCAGCTTAGTAGGGCCCCCCACCGGGGAGCTGTTTTTT. This sequence encodes CASSLVGPPTGELFF.

This chain links TRBV2 with TRBJ2-5; D possibly corresponds to TRBD2 (5 bases). CDR1 and CDR2 (germline): SNHLY, FYNNEI. This CDR3 region has 13 residues. With 4 bases removed from V and 2 bases from J, the gap between germline ends came to 8 bases. The CDR3 nucleotides are TGTGCCAGCAGTGGCCAGCGGCAAGAGACCCAGTACTTC. Its translation: CASSGQRQETQYF.

This sequence joins TRBV6-1 and TRBJ1-1, with D tentatively TRBD1 (5 bases). The germline V gene encodes CDR1 MNHNS and CDR2 SASEGT. Trimming left V 2 bases short and J 4 bases short, with 8 bases between. This CDR3 is built from 13 residues. CDR3 protein: CASSERGSTEAFF. The CDR3 DNA is TGTGCCAGCAGTGAACGGGGGAGCACTGAAGCTTTCTTT.

The chain couples TRBV5-8 to TRBJ1-1; D unresolved. V lost 1 base, J lost 0 bases, and 16 bases lay in between. Germline V gene data show CDR1 as SGHTS and CDR2 as YDEGEE. The CDR3 consists of 17 residues. CDR3 protein: CASSLFHGPPLNTEAFF. The CDR3 bases are TGTGCCAGCAGCTTGTTTCATGGTCCCCCCTTGAACACTGAAGCTTTCTTT.

The V and J genes are TRBV7-9 and TRBJ2-3; D may be TRBD1 (6 bases). Germline CDR1 and CDR2: SEHNR and FQNEAQ (reference sequence). Between the trimmed V and J ends, which lost 5 bases and 6 bases, there was a span of 18 bases. The CDR3 extends over 15 amino acids. CDR3 nucleotide sequence: TGTGCCAGCAGCCCCAGGATAGGGGGTTACGATACGCAGTATTTT. It yields the protein CASSPRIGGYDTQYF.

This clone appeared a single time. The gene calls are TRBV7-9 and TRBJ1-2; D is undetermined. Germline-derived CDR1 and CDR2 are SEHNR and FQNEAQ (reference sequence). The V and J ends lost 2 bases and 7 bases respectively, with 5 bases between them. This CDR3 is 11 amino acids long. The chain's CDR3 is CASSLRGGYTF. The CDR3 coding sequence is TGTGCCAGCAGCTTACGCGGTGGCTACACCTTC.

This sequence joins TRBV9 and TRBJ2-5; 9 nucleotides agree with TRBD2. From germline, CDR1 is SGDLS and CDR2 YYNGEE. There are 15 residues in the CDR3. With V trimmed by 1 base and J by 4 bases, 5 bases remained unmatched. CDR3 sequence reads: CASSVFSGSAETQYF. The CDR3 DNA sequence: TGTGCCAGCAGCGTATTTAGCGGGAGTGCAGAGACCCAGTACTTC.